Detailed here is one T cell receptor beta chain. This specimen comes from a study of T cell responses to AZD1222 COVID-19 vaccine. Measured with immunoSEQ multiplex PCR; TCRdb has only the in-frame clones, and not every one. The sample has around 140,000 clones, roughly 90% seen once. V was clipped by 4 bases and J by 5 bases; unmatched bases: 4. Germline V CDR1 and CDR2: SGHNT, YENEEA. The CDR3 extends over 13 amino acids. The chain carries TRBV11-3 and TRBJ2-5, with 7 nucleotides matching TRBD1. The clonotype comes from an adult in good health. The sequenced sample was peripheral blood, obtained on day 0 of AZD1222 vaccination. The CDR3 protein is CASSSGQRETQYF. The CDR3 bases are TGTGCCAGCAGCTCGGGACAGAGGGAGACCCAGTACTTC.